The 25 T cell receptor beta chains below come from one sample, sequenced in a study of T cell repertoires in cytomegalovirus infection. Antigen specificity for these receptors is unknown. TCRdb independently ran MiXCR on the reads; one entry per CDR3 protein. In the table there are 550,000 to 850,000 distinct CDR3 sequences, roughly 33% of which are singletons. Source: cultured PBMCs, taken from culture after CMV antigen stimulation. The receptors were gathered from a human donor in good health (CMV status not recorded). Some clones in this sample may be carry-over from other donors' samples.

The chain carries TRBV18 and TRBJ2-3; D is perhaps TRBD2 (5 bases). This CDR3 is 14 amino acids long. Trimming cost V 2 bases and J 4 bases, with 10 bases left between them. Germline V gene data show CDR1 as KGHSH and CDR2 as LQKENI. The CDR3 DNA is TGTGCCAGCTCACCAGGGTGGCGGGCAGATACGCAGTATTTT. The encoded protein is CASSPGWRADTQYF.

The sample holds a few counts of this clonotype. V is TRBV12-3 or TRBV12-4 and J is TRBJ1-1, with D hard to call. Deletions cut 5 bases from V and 3 bases from J, with 13 bases between. This CDR3 comprises 14 residues. CDR3 amino acids: CASSQTLAHTEAFF. The CDR3 nucleotides are TGTGCCAGCAGTCAGACCCTCGCACACACTGAAGCTTTCTTT.

In the case of this clonotype: In this CDR3 the conserved last residue, phenylalanine or tryptophan, is missing, so a read error is likely. No DNA is shown, since the ends of the CDR3 on it are uncertain; the CDR3 is the one TCRdb lists. The V and J genes are TRBV6-2 or TRBV6-3 and TRBJ2-1; TRBD1 is taken as the D call from the table, unchecked against the DNA. In germline, CDR1 is MNHEY, CDR2 SVGEGT. The CDR3 spans 12 amino acids, including both terminal residues. The CDR3: CASSPYTGISII.

V and J are TRBV20-1 and TRBJ2-7, with D perhaps matching TRBD1 or TRBD2 (5 bases each). Germline loops: CDR1 DFQATT, CDR2 SNEGSKA (reference sequence). Trimming cost V 6 bases and J 3 bases, with 24 bases left between them. There are 16 residues in the CDR3. The CDR3 loop is CSADAVRGPANYEQYF. The CDR3, as DNA: TGCAGTGCGGATGCCGTTAGGGGACCCGCAAACTACGAGCAGTACTTC.

Worth noting for this clonotype: No conserved phenylalanine or tryptophan ends this CDR3, so it is likely a read error. The chain uses TRBV19 and TRBJ1-5; the match to TRBD1 covers 10 bases. Trimming took 7 bases from V and 9 from J; bases not matched to a gene: 6. The CDR3 length is 13 residues. In germline, CDR1 is LNHDA, CDR2 SQIVND (reference sequence). CDR3 sequence reads: CASNRDRGWPQHV. The CDR3 DNA follows: TGTGCCAGTAACAGGGACAGGGGATGGCCCCAGCATGTT.

The table lists this clonotype with many counts. The chain has TRBV7-6 and TRBJ2-1; TRBD1 agrees at 11 bases. CDR1 SGHVS and CDR2 FNYEAQ come from the germline V gene. Germline trimming cut 4 bases from V and 7 bases from J; bases unmatched to any gene: 9. The CDR3 runs to 16 residues. CDR3 bases: TGTGCCAGCAGCTATAGGACAGGGGGCATGGGTAATGAGCAGTTCTTC. As protein: CASSYRTGGMGNEQFF.

This clonotype has more than one count but fewer than ten. The chain uses TRBV20-1 and TRBJ2-3; no definite D call. The CDR3 extends over 14 amino acids. From germline, CDR1 is DFQATT and CDR2 SNEGSKA (reference sequence). Trimming cost V 6 bases and J 11 bases, with 24 bases left between them. In DNA, the CDR3 is TGCAGTGCCAGGTCGTTTGCGGCCTCCAATAAGCAGTATTTT. Amino acid sequence: CSARSFAASNKQYF.

V gene TRBV29-1 combines with J gene TRBJ2-1; maybe TRBD2 (6 bases). The V and J ends lost 1 base and 1 base respectively, with 11 bases between them. Germline V gene data show CDR1 as SQVTM and CDR2 as ANQGSEA. CDR3 length: 15 residues. The CDR3 loop is CSVEGDGSSYNEQFF. DNA for the CDR3: TGCAGCGTTGAAGGTGACGGGAGTTCCTACAATGAGCAGTTCTTC.

This chain joins TRBV2 and TRBJ1-5; no clear D. The length of the CDR3 is 13 residues. Germline V gives CDR1 SNHLY, CDR2 FYNNEI. V was clipped by 8 bases and J by 3 bases, with 11 bases between them. As DNA, the CDR3 is TGTGCCAGCGGAGGCAGGATCAATCAGCCCCAGCATTTT. Protein product: CASGGRINQPQHF.

The chain is built from TRBV19 and TRBJ2-2, with D maybe TRBD2 (5 bases). In germline, CDR1 is LNHDA, CDR2 SQIVND (reference sequence). V was clipped by 4 bases and J by 5 bases, with 20 bases between them. This CDR3 is built from 17 residues. The CDR3 loop is CASSTPDMGVSTGELFF. The CDR3 region has the DNA TGTGCCAGTAGTACCCCTGACATGGGAGTGTCGACCGGGGAGCTGTTTTTT.

J is TRBJ2-7 and V is TRBV5-4; D is ambiguous. Trimming cost V 0 bases and J 0 bases, with 16 bases left between them. The CDR3 extends over 17 amino acids. The germline V gene encodes CDR1 SGHNT and CDR2 YYREEE (reference sequence). This CDR3 reads CASSLGYWGSGSYEQYF. In DNA, the CDR3 is TGTGCCAGCAGCTTGGGATATTGGGGTTCGGGCTCCTACGAGCAGTACTTC. The whole variable domain, filled in from reference TRBV5-4 and TRBJ2-7, reads ETGVTQSPTHLIKTRGQQVTLRCSSQSGHNTVSWYQQALGQGPQFIFQYYREEENGRGNFPPRFSGLQFPNYSSELNVNALELDDSALYLCASSLGYWGSGSYEQYFGPGTRLTVT.

The sample holds a few counts of this clonotype. V usage is TRBV4-1 and J usage is TRBJ1-2; D remains unclear. CDR1 is MGHRA, CDR2 YSYEKL, per germline. Deletions cut 3 bases from V and 2 bases from J, with 7 bases between. This CDR3 contains 13 residues. This chain's CDR3 is CASSQTVNYGYTF. Here the CDR3 DNA reads TGCGCCAGCAGCCAGACGGTGAACTATGGCTACACCTTC.

A few counts support this clonotype. The V gene is TRBV7-4, the J gene TRBJ2-5; D gene ambiguous. CDR1 is SGHVT, CDR2 SQSDAQ, per germline. This CDR3 is built from 14 residues. V dropped 5 bases and J dropped 5 bases, with 15 bases sitting between them. The CDR3 spells CASSPLQTRETQYF. CDR3 nucleotides: TGTGCCAGCAGCCCCCTCCAGACCCGGGAGACCCAGTACTTC.

The sample holds a few counts of this clonotype. The genes are TRBV5-4 and TRBJ2-3; D possibly matches TRBD1 or TRBD2 (6 bases each). V lost 4 bases and J 4 bases, leaving 13 bases between the germline ends. The germline V gene has CDR1 SGHNT and CDR2 YYREEE (reference sequence). This CDR3 has 14 amino acids. This chain's CDR3 is CASSGPGAADTQYF. CDR3 bases: TGTGCCAGCAGCGGGCCGGGGGCCGCAGATACGCAGTATTTT.

The chain recombines TRBV15 with TRBJ2-1; D unclear. V was pared by 1 base and J by 2 bases, with 9 bases between. Germline CDR1 and CDR2: LNHNV and YYDKDF (reference sequence). The CDR3 consists of 15 residues. The CDR3 nucleotides read TGTGCCACCAGCAGAGTTCCCGACGCCTACAATGAGCAGTTCTTC. Residues: CATSRVPDAYNEQFF.

Comment on this clonotype: Germline and junction disagree at one end, which may indicate a read error. This chain joins TRBV4-3 and TRBJ2-7, with D uncertain. Germline CDR1 is LGHNA and CDR2 is YSLEER. This CDR3 comprises 11 residues. CDR3 loop: CASSQPAPQAF. The CDR3 DNA is TGCGCCAGCAGCCAGCCGGCGCCCCAGGCTTTC.

Many counts were recorded for this clonotype. The chain has TRBV2 and TRBJ2-5, with D unclear. This CDR3 contains 13 residues. Trimming took 3 bases from V and 5 from J, leaving 10 bases between them. The germline V gene has CDR1 SNHLY and CDR2 FYNNEI. Here the CDR3 reads CASSEAVRETQYF. The CDR3 nucleotides are TGTGCCAGCAGTGAGGCAGTTAGGGAGACCCAGTACTTC.

This chain joins TRBV5-4 and TRBJ2-2; D assignment may be TRBD1 or TRBD2 (6 bases each). This CDR3 has 15 residues. Germline CDR1 and CDR2: SGHNT and YYREEE (reference sequence). Trimming took 0 bases from V and 7 from J, leaving 13 bases between them. CDR3 sequence: CASSLEQGGIGELFF. Here the CDR3 DNA reads TGTGCCAGCAGCTTGGAACAGGGAGGAATCGGGGAGCTGTTTTTT. Supplemented by reference TRBV5-4 and TRBJ2-2, the full variable domain reads ETGVTQSPTHLIKTRGQQVTLRCSSQSGHNTVSWYQQALGQGPQFIFQYYREEENGRGNFPPRFSGLQFPNYSSELNVNALELDDSALYLCASSLEQGGIGELFFGEGSRLTVL.

There are a few counts of this clonotype. J is TRBJ2-1 and V is TRBV6-1; D unclear. The germline CDR1 and CDR2 sequences are MNHNS and SASEGT. CDR3 length: 9 residues. The V end lost 9 bases, the J end lost 5 bases, and 2 bases lay between the germline ends. CDR3 protein: CARDNEQFF. The CDR3 DNA is TGTGCCAGGGACAATGAGCAGTTCTTC.

V is TRBV20-1 and J is TRBJ2-7; D is possibly TRBD2 (5 bases). V was cut by 0 bases and J by 5 bases, with 11 bases left in between. This CDR3 is built from 13 residues. The V gene's germline CDR1 is DFQATT and CDR2 SNEGSKA (reference sequence). The chain's CDR3 is CSARDGAGDEQYF. In nucleotides, the CDR3 is TGCAGTGCTAGAGATGGCGCGGGTGACGAGCAGTACTTC.

V usage is TRBV23-1 and J usage is TRBJ2-7, with D uncertain. TRBV23-1 is placed among ORFs of uncertain function. With 7 bases removed from V and 2 bases from J, the gap between germline ends came to 15 bases. The CDR3 totals 14 residues. The DNA for the CDR3 is TGCGCCAGCACTGACCCCCGGCGTCCCTACGAGCAGTACTTC. It is translated as CASTDPRRPYEQYF.

The V and J genes are TRBV4-3 and TRBJ2-5, with TRBD1 matching 7 bases. The CDR3 is 16 residues long. CDR1 LGHNA and CDR2 YSLEER come from the germline V gene. Unmatched junction bases numbered 9, after V lost 0 bases and J lost 5 bases. DNA of the CDR3: TGCGCCAGCAGCCAAGAAGGGAAGGGGGCAATTGAGACCCAGTACTTC. This gives the protein CASSQEGKGAIETQYF.

This clonotype turned up a few times. This rearrangement joins TRBV15 to TRBJ2-3; 8 bases map to TRBD2. J was trimmed by 0 bases and V by 5 bases; bases with no gene match: 16. Germline CDR1 and CDR2: LNHNV and YYDKDF (reference sequence). This CDR3 spans 19 amino acids. DNA of the CDR3: TGTGCCACCAGCGGAACGGGGGGGGGCTTTATCTCTAGCACAGATACGCAGTATTTT. This sequence encodes CATSGTGGGFISSTDTQYF.

This chain uses TRBV7-2 with TRBJ2-7; no reliable D call. The CDR3 length is 12 residues. V dropped 1 base and J dropped 6 bases, with 7 bases sitting between them. Germline loops: CDR1 SGHTA, CDR2 FQGNSA. The CDR3 protein is CASSLGHREQYF. The CDR3 nucleotides read TGTGCCAGCAGCTTAGGTCACCGCGAGCAGTACTTC.

This chain connects TRBV5-1 to TRBJ1-4; no definite D call. In germline, CDR1 is SGHRS, CDR2 YFSETQ. The V end lost 0 bases, the J end lost 5 bases, and 11 bases lay between the germline ends. CDR3 size: 15 residues. In DNA form, the CDR3 reads TGCGCCAGCAGCTTGGAGGGTCCTCCCAATGAAAAACTGTTTTTT. It yields the protein CASSLEGPPNEKLFF.